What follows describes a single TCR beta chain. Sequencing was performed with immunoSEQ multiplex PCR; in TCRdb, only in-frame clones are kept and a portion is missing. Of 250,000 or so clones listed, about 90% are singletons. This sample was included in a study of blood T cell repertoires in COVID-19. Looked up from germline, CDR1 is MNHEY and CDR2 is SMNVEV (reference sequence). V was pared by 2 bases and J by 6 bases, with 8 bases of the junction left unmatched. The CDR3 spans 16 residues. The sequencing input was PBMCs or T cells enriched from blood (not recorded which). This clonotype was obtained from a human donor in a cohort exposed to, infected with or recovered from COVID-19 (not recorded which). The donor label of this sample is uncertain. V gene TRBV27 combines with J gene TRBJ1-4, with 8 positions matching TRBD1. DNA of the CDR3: TGTGCCAGCAGTTTAGGGGGTGACAGGGGTTATGAAAAACTGTTTTTT. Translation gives CASSLGGDRGYEKLFF. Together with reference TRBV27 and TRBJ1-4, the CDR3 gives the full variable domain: EAQVTQNPRYLITVTGKKLTVTCSQNMNHEYMSWYRQDPGLGLRQIYYSMNVEVTDKGDVPEGYKVSRKEKRNFPLILESPSPNQTSLYFCASSLGGDRGYEKLFFGSGTQLSVL.